The clone carrying this T cell receptor beta chain was seen repeatedly, ten times or more. Antigen specificity is unknown. Unique molecular identifiers were used in preparing the TCRbeta library. TCRdb re-derived calls from the PCR reads in MiXCR, one entry per CDR3 protein. The profile covers almost 500,000 distinct CDR3 sequences, with over 9.5% appearing a single time and around 2% taken by the ten largest. The sample is drawn from a study of T-cell reconstitution after alpha-beta-depleted transplantation in children. J was trimmed by 6 bases and V by 0 bases; bases with no gene match: 0. CDR3 length: 12 residues. Germline V gene data show CDR1 as SGDLS and CDR2 as YYNGEE. Study outcomes and limitations: Fresh T-cell production supplied most of the T-cell counts and diversity seen one year after transplant. Reportedly, alpha-beta T cells present about two months post-transplant originated from several hundred expanded clones of graft origin.

This rearrangement joins TRBV9 to TRBJ2-7, with 7 bases matching TRBD1. The sequence came from a child younger than 10 with inherited bone marrow failure, due to receive a stem cell transplant. The sequencing used PBMCs, collected before TCRalphabeta/CD19-depleted stem cell transplant. The CDR3 is CASSVGQGEQYF. The CDR3 coding sequence is TGTGCCAGCAGCGTAGGACAGGGCGAGCAGTACTTC.